Listed below are T cell receptor beta chains from one sample, sequenced in a study of T cells in Graves' hyperthyroidism and ophthalmopathy. TCRdb independently ran MiXCR on the multiplex PCR reads; one entry per CDR3 protein. The table includes around 610,000 distinct CDR3 sequences, over 12% detected once. Sequenced input: blood. All receptors come from a woman between 40 and 55 years old with Graves' ophthalmopathy. Both conserved end residues are part of each CDR3. The order of the fields is CDR3 protein, CDR3 DNA, clone size, V gene, J gene, D gene. D genes are given only for firm matches. Clone size is stated in some rows and not others, as once, few, many or a class when expanded.

CASAGPGETQYF	TGTGCCTCCGCCGGGCCCGGAGAGACCCAGTACTTC	few	TRBV30	TRBJ2-5	.
CAWDLAGNTGETQYF	TGTGCCTGGGATCTAGCGGGAAATACAGGGGAGACCCAGTACTTC	many	TRBV30	TRBJ2-5	TRBD2
CASSGLLGGELFF	TGTGCCAGCAGCGGCCTTTTGGGCGGGGAGCTGTTTTTT	.	TRBV11-2	TRBJ2-2	.
CASSRQGGPPYEQYF	TGTGCCAGCAGTCGACAGGGGGGCCCTCCCTACGAGCAGTACTTC	many	TRBV6-2/TRBV6-3	TRBJ2-7	TRBD1
CASRTRTGATNEQYF	TGTGCCAGCAGAACTCGGACAGGGGCTACCAACGAGCAGTACTTC	many	TRBV27	TRBJ2-7	TRBD1
CAWSESQGLAYEQYF	TGTGCCTGGAGTGAGTCTCAGGGACTTGCCTACGAGCAGTACTTC	many	TRBV30	TRBJ2-7	.
CASTGRGGTGELFF	TGTGCCAGCACGGGCCGGGGGGGTACCGGGGAGCTGTTTTTT	few	TRBV7-2	TRBJ2-2	TRBD2
CASSASRDRGVREQYF	TGTGCCAGCAGCGCCAGCCGGGACAGGGGGGTACGGGAGCAGTACTTC	many	TRBV7-6	TRBJ2-7	TRBD1
CASTPLAGPGTEAFF	TGTGCCAGCACCCCCCTGGCCGGTCCAGGCACTGAAGCTTTCTTT	few	TRBV6-1	TRBJ1-1	.
CASIYGRGTEAFF	TGTGCCAGCATCTACGGACGGGGTACTGAAGCTTTCTTT	few	TRBV6-1	TRBJ1-1	.
CASSLQAIAEAFF	TGTGCCAGCAGTTTACAGGCAATCGCTGAAGCTTTCTTT	many	TRBV12-3/TRBV12-4	TRBJ1-1	.
CASRGGQRMNTEAFF	TGTGCCTCCAGGGGGGGGCAGAGGATGAACACTGAAGCTTTCTTT	many	TRBV6-2/TRBV6-3	TRBJ1-1	TRBD1
CSARVQIPPYEQYF	TGCAGTGCTAGAGTTCAGATCCCTCCTTACGAGCAGTACTTC	many	TRBV20-1	TRBJ2-7	.
CSASSGTSNQPQHF	TGCAGTGCTAGTTCTGGGACAAGTAATCAGCCCCAGCATTTT	.	TRBV20-1	TRBJ1-5	.
CASSPISRGGNQPQHF	TGTGCCAGCAGCCCTATTAGCAGGGGTGGCAATCAGCCCCAGCATTTT	many	TRBV7-8	TRBJ1-5	.
CAISGTGNGYTF	TGTGCCATCAGCGGGACAGGGAATGGCTACACCTTC	many	TRBV10-3	TRBJ1-2	TRBD1